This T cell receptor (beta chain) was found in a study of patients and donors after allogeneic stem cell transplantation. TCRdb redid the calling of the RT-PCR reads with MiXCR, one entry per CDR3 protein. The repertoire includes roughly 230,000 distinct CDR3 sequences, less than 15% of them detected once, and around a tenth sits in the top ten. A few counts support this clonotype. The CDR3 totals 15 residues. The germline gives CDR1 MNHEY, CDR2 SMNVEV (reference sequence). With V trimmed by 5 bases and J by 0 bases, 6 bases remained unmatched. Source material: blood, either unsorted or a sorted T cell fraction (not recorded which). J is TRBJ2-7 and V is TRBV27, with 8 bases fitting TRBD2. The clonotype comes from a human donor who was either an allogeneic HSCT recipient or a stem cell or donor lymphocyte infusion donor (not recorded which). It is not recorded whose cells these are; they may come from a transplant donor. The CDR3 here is CASSPQAGDSYEQYF. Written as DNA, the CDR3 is TGTGCCAGCAGTCCCCAAGCGGGGGACTCCTACGAGCAGTACTTC.